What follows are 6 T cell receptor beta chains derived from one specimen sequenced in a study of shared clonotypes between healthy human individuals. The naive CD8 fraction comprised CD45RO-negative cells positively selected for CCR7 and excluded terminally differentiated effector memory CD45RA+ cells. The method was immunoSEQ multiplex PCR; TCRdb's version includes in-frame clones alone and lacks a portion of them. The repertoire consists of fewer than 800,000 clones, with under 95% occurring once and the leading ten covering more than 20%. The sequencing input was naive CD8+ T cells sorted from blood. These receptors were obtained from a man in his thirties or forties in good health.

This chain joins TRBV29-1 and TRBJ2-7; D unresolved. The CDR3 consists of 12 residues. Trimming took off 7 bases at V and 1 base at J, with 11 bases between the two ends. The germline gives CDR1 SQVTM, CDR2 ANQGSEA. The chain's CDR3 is CSALDISYEQYF. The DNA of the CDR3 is TGCAGCGCCCTAGACATATCCTACGAGCAGTACTTC.

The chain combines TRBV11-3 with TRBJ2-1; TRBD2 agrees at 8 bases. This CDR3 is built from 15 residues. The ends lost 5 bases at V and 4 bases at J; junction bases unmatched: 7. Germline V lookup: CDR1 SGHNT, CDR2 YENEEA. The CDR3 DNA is TGTGCCAGCAGCCCCGCCAGCGGGGGATACAATGAGCAGTTCTTC. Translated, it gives CASSPASGGYNEQFF.

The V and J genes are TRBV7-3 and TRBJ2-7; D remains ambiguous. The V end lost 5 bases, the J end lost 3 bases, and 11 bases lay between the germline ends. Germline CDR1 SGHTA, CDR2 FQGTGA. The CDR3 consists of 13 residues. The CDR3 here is CASSATAYYEQYF. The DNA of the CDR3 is TGTGCCAGCAGCGCCACAGCCTACTACGAGCAGTACTTC.

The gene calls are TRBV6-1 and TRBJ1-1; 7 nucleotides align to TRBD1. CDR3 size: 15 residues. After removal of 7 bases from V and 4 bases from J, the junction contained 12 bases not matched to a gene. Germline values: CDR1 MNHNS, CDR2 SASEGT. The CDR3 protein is CASTTSGTVSTEAFF. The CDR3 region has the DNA TGTGCCAGCACTACCTCCGGGACAGTGAGCACTGAAGCTTTCTTT.

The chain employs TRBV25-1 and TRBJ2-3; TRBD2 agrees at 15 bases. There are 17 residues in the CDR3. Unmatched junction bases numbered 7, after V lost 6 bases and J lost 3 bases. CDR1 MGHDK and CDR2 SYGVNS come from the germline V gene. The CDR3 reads CASRPHGTSGRTDTQYF. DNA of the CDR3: TGTGCCAGCAGGCCCCATGGGACTAGCGGGAGGACAGATACGCAGTATTTT.

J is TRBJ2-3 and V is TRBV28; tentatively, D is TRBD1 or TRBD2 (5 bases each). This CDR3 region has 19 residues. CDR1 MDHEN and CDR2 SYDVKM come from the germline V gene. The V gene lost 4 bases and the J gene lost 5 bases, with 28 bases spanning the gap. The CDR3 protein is CASSSYSVAGGAQLDTQYF. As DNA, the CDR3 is TGTGCCAGCAGTTCCTATTCAGTTGCGGGTGGGGCCCAACTAGATACGCAGTATTTT.